This T cell receptor (beta chain) derives from a study of Ad26.COV2.S vaccination and SARS-CoV-2 variants. Profiled with immunoSEQ multiplex PCR; TCRdb holds only in-frame clones, not every one. The table has some 640,000 clones, 89% seen once. Germline trimming cut 5 bases from V and 5 bases from J; bases unmatched to any gene: 8. The CDR3 length is 14 residues. Germline CDR1 is SNHLY and CDR2 is FYNNEI. The treatment was: around 19 received Ad26.COV2.S at low or high dose, single or two shots; about 5 received placebo; per-sample allocation not given. Following the first vaccine or placebo injection, samples were taken on day 63. An adult donor aged 18-55 years was enrolled in Boston.

This clonotype originated in a person aged 18 to 65 who received the Ad26.COV2.S COVID-19 vaccine or a placebo. This chain joins TRBV2 and TRBJ1-1; 7 bases are shared with TRBD1. The sequencing used peripheral blood, collected in a trial of Ad26.COV2.S vaccine versus placebo. CDR3 region: CASSRQGVGTEAFF. The DNA for the CDR3 is TGTGCCAGCAGTAGACAGGGTGTAGGAACTGAAGCTTTCTTT.